This TCR beta chain originates from a study of blood T cell repertoires in COVID-19. Study at large: Samples of COVID-19 (acute and convalescent) were obtained from the United States, Italy and Spain. The analysed material was cDNA or gDNA that came from T cells, B-cell-depleted T cells, or PBMCs.

Source study methods: Amplification of reference gene primers provided the estimated nucleated cell counts. The repertoire was sequenced with immunoSEQ multiplex PCR; TCRdb's copy has only in-frame clones and lacks some. V and J calls plus clone size are reproduced from that table; the DNA served to infer D and trimming. The sample lists tens of thousands of clones, about nine tenths occurring once. Trimming shortened V by 6 bases and J by 5 bases, and 10 bases separated the two germline ends. The CDR3 has 12 amino acids. Sequenced material: peripheral blood. The origin of this receptor is an elderly man in a cohort sampled during active COVID-19. This chain joins TRBV12-3 or TRBV12-4 and TRBJ2-5; D might be TRBD1 (6 bases). The CDR3 region is CASRGAGETQYF. CDR3 DNA: TGTGCCAGCAGGGGGGCAGGCGAGACCCAGTACTTC.